The entry that follows covers one T cell receptor beta chain sequence. Its antigen is undetermined. Recipients boosted at about 4 weeks or about 12 weeks are pooled. The source of the sample is a study of T cell responses to AZD1222 COVID-19 vaccine. The CDR3 covers 11 residues. Germline values: CDR1 MDHEN, CDR2 SYDVKM. V dropped 6 bases and J dropped 8 bases, with 10 bases sitting between them. Points from the study as a whole: Sampling that yielded the repertoires occurred only after the peak T cell response. Most donors were white British and more were female, and clonal diversity was possibly underestimated.

TCRdb's copy holds only in-frame clones and misses some; the assay was immunoSEQ multiplex PCR. This table has about 88,000 clones, just over 90% appearing once. Specimen: peripheral blood, collected 28 days after the second AZD1222 dose. This chain connects TRBV28 to TRBJ1-1; the D is unclear. The source of this sequence is an adult who received the AZD1222 COVID-19 vaccine. CDR3: CASRNNLEAFF. The DNA for the CDR3 is TGTGCCAGCAGAAATAACCTCGAAGCTTTCTTT.